The entry below describes one TCR beta chain. The germline CDR1 and CDR2 sequences are MNHNS and SASEGT. Trimming took off 6 bases at V and 4 bases at J, with 16 bases between the two ends. The CDR3 has 15 residues. Generation of TCR cDNA used 5'RACE template switching (which added a universal primer site and UMIs). TCRdb re-derived calls from the 5' RACE reads in MiXCR, one entry per CDR3 protein. Seen here are approximately 510,000 distinct CDR3 sequences, just over 20% observed once, and the top ten hold around 17%. This entry is derived from a study of T cells after yellow fever vaccination. This clonotype was obtained from a man younger than 30 who received the YFV17D yellow fever vaccine. The material sequenced was PBMCs, taken roughly 20 days after the first yellow fever vaccination. The chain has TRBV6-1 and TRBJ1-5, with D perhaps matching TRBD1 (5 bases). The CDR3 protein is CASRRSPGLNQPQHF. The CDR3 nucleotides read TGTGCCAGCAGGCGATCTCCGGGACTTAATCAGCCCCAGCATTTT.